Listed below are T cell receptor beta chains from one sample, sequenced in a study of shared clonotypes between healthy human individuals. Clones were sequenced by immunoSEQ multiplex PCR, and TCRdb holds only the in-frame ones, with some missing. In the table there are about 1 million clones, about three quarters of which are singletons. Sequenced sample: memory CD4+ T cells sorted from blood. The receptors derive from a man in his late teens or twenties in good health. The CDR3 runs from the conserved cysteine through the conserved F or W. The D gene is left open where the match is weak. The size entry is marked missing in some rows and otherwise reads once, few, many or a size class.

CDR3 protein	CDR3 DNA	clone size	D gene	V gene	J gene
CASSRTGLNSPLHF	TGTGCCAGCAGCCGTACAGGGCTAAATTCACCCCTCCACTTT	-	-	TRBV7-9	TRBJ1-6
CASSRQNSGNTIYF	TGTGCCAGCAGCCGACAGAACTCTGGAAACACCATATATTTT	-	-	TRBV5-5	TRBJ1-3
CASIGQVETGELFF	TGTGCCAGCATCGGACAGGTAGAGACCGGGGAGCTGTTTTTT	-	TRBD1	TRBV6-1	TRBJ2-2
CASNSPGTQEAFF	TGTGCCAGCAACTCACCGGGGACTCAAGAAGCTTTCTTT	-	-	TRBV6-6	TRBJ1-1
CASSQPGQRSPLHF	TGTGCCAGCAGCCAGCCGGGACAGAGATCACCCCTCCACTTT	few	TRBD1	TRBV7-2	TRBJ1-6
CSVKPGTDEAFF	TGCAGCGTCAAACCCGGGACGGATGAAGCTTTCTTT	few	-	TRBV29-1	TRBJ1-1
CASSGWENSPLHF	TGTGCCAGCAGCGGGTGGGAAAATTCACCCCTCCACTTT	-	-	TRBV9	TRBJ1-6
CASSRGEVNTEAFF	TGTGCCAGCAGTCGAGGGGAAGTGAACACTGAAGCTTTCTTT	-	-	TRBV5-4	TRBJ1-1
CASRKGQETQYF	TGTGCCAGCAGGAAGGGGCAAGAGACCCAGTACTTC	-	-	TRBV11-2	TRBJ2-5
CASSFVLAGKVLQETQYF	TGTGCCAGCAGCTTTGTACTAGCGGGGAAAGTACTGCAAGAGACCCAGTACTTC	few	TRBD2	TRBV7-8	TRBJ2-5
CASSLDWQGPPLHF	TGTGCCAGCAGCTTAGATTGGCAGGGCCCACCCCTCCACTTT	few	-	TRBV11-2	TRBJ1-6
CASSLDDYGYTF	TGTGCCAGCAGCTTGGACGATTATGGCTACACCTTC	-	-	TRBV5-6	TRBJ1-2
CASSSGGQSETQYF	TGTGCCAGCAGTTCTGGGGGGCAGTCAGAGACCCAGTACTTC	-	-	TRBV7-9	TRBJ2-5
CASSPTAMNTEAFF	TGTGCCAGCAGCCCGACAGCGATGAACACTGAAGCTTTCTTT	-	-	TRBV5-6	TRBJ1-1
CASSVGLAGSSYEQYF	TGTGCCAGCAGCGTTGGACTAGCGGGGAGCTCCTACGAGCAGTACTTC	few	TRBD2	TRBV9	TRBJ2-7
CAISLTSGGAADTQYF	TGTGCCATCAGCCTGACTAGCGGGGGAGCGGCAGATACGCAGTATTTT	-	TRBD2	TRBV10-3	TRBJ2-3
CASSFDSSGNTIYF	TGTGCCAGTAGCTTCGACAGCTCTGGAAACACCATATATTTT	few	-	TRBV19	TRBJ1-3
CASSTDTGFGDIQYF	TGTGCCAGCAGTACAGACACGGGATTCGGCGACATTCAGTACTTC	-	-	TRBV2	TRBJ2-4
CASSLETDRVRNIQYF	TGTGCCAGCAGCTTGGAAACGGACAGGGTTCGAAACATTCAGTACTTC	-	TRBD1	TRBV5-4	TRBJ2-4
CASSSRTGGKTTQYF	TGTGCCAGCAGCAGCCGGACAGGGGGGAAAACTACGCAGTATTTT	-	-	TRBV21-1	TRBJ2-3
CASSQELGVSGANVLTF	TGTGCCAGCAGCCAAGAGCTTGGGGTTTCTGGGGCCAACGTCCTGACTTTC	-	-	TRBV4-2	TRBJ2-6
CASTRGPGNVQETQYF	TGTGCCAGCACTCGGGGACCGGGGAATGTCCAAGAGACCCAGTACTTC	-	-	TRBV6-6	TRBJ2-5